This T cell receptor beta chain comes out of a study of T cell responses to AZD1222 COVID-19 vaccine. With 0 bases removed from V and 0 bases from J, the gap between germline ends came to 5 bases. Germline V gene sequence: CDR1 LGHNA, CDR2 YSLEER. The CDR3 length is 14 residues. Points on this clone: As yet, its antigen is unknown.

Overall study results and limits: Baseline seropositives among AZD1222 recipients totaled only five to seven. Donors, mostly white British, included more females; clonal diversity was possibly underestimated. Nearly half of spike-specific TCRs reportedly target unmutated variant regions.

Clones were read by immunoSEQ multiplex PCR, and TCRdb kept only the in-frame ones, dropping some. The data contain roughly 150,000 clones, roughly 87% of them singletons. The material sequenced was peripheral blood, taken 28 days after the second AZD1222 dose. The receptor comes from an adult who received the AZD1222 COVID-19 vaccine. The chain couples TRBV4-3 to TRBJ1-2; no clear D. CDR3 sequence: CASSQDISNYGYTF. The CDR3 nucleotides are TGCGCCAGCAGCCAAGACATTTCTAACTATGGCTACACCTTC.